This entry lists 21 T cell receptor beta chains sequenced from one sample in a study of shared T cell receptors in the human thymus. TCRdb keeps only in-frame clones here, not all; method: immunoSEQ multiplex PCR. The sample has about 380,000 clones; about 95% are singletons. Sequenced: thymocytes. The receptors here all came from a human donor.

J is TRBJ2-7 and V is TRBV5-1; D tentatively fits TRBD1 or TRBD2 (5 bases each). Between the trimmed V and J ends, which lost 4 bases and 5 bases, there was a span of 13 bases. Germline loops: CDR1 SGHRS, CDR2 YFSETQ. The CDR3 is 13 residues long. The DNA for the CDR3 is TGCGCCAGCAGCACCGGGACGAAGGACGAGCAGTACTTC. This encodes CASSTGTKDEQYF.

The CDR3 is CASSRGQGVNTGELFF. The CDR3 DNA reads as TGTGCCAGCAGCCGGGGACAGGGTGTTAACACCGGGGAGCTGTTTTTT. The chain is built from TRBV7-6 and TRBJ2-2, with 9 bases aligning to TRBD1. Unmatched junction bases numbered 6, after V lost 5 bases and J lost 2 bases. The germline CDR1 and CDR2 sequences are SGHVS and FNYEAQ. The CDR3 has 16 residues.

This chain connects TRBV5-1 to TRBJ2-6, with 10 bases identical to TRBD2. V trimming: 4 bases; J trimming: 0 bases; junction bases outside the gene matches: 10. Germline V CDR1 and CDR2: SGHRS, YFSETQ. This CDR3 contains 19 residues. The chain's CDR3 is CASSLSLAGDFSGANVLTF. CDR3 nucleotide sequence: TGCGCCAGCAGCCTTTCTCTAGCGGGAGACTTCTCTGGGGCCAACGTCCTGACTTTC.

This rearrangement joins TRBV6-4 to TRBJ2-3; 12 bases line up with TRBD2. Germline CDR1 MRHNA, CDR2 SNTAGT. V was clipped by 6 bases and J by 4 bases; unmatched bases: 8. The CDR3 is made up of 16 amino acids. CDR3 residues: CASREGTSGWADTQYF. Written as DNA, the CDR3 is TGTGCCAGCAGGGAAGGGACTAGCGGGTGGGCAGATACGCAGTATTTT.

The chain is built from TRBV19 and TRBJ1-3; D possibly corresponds to TRBD1 (6 bases). V lost 3 bases and J 2 bases, leaving 11 bases between the germline ends. This CDR3 comprises 15 residues. Germline V lookup: CDR1 LNHDA, CDR2 SQIVND (reference sequence). For the CDR3, the DNA is TGTGCCAGTAGTATCTGGACAGTCCCTGGAAACACCATATATTTT. It specifies CASSIWTVPGNTIYF.

This clone is a singleton in its sample. The V call is TRBV27, the J call TRBJ2-3; 8 nucleotides agree with TRBD2. This CDR3 contains 17 residues. With V trimmed by 3 bases and J by 4 bases, 12 bases remained unmatched. Germline V gene data show CDR1 as MNHEY and CDR2 as SMNVEV (reference sequence). CDR3 region: CASSFPSGRRGADTQYF. The CDR3 DNA follows: TGTGCCAGCAGTTTCCCAAGCGGGAGACGGGGGGCAGATACGCAGTATTTT.

The chain recombines TRBV14 with TRBJ2-7; the match to TRBD2 covers 13 bases. The V segment lost 1 base and the J segment 0 bases; nucleotides outside the gene matches: 12. This CDR3 contains 20 residues. Germline-derived CDR1 and CDR2 are SGHDN and FVKESK. The CDR3: CASSQAGLAGALESSYEQYF. In DNA form, the CDR3 reads TGTGCCAGCAGCCAAGCCGGACTAGCGGGAGCACTTGAGAGCTCCTACGAGCAGTACTTC.

V and J are TRBV28 and TRBJ2-1; 11 bases are a match to TRBD1. V lost 6 bases to trimming and J lost 6 bases; unmatched junction nucleotides: 10. CDR3 length equals 16 residues. In germline, CDR1 is MDHEN, CDR2 SYDVKM. The CDR3: CASSTNWDRGFNEQFF. The CDR3 DNA sequence: TGTGCCAGCAGCACCAACTGGGACAGGGGGTTCAATGAGCAGTTCTTC.

The V and J genes are TRBV19 and TRBJ1-5; 9 bases fit TRBD1. Losses at the gene ends were 8 bases for V and 3 bases for J; bases not matched to a gene: 2. This CDR3 comprises 13 residues. Per germline, CDR1 LNHDA and CDR2 SQIVND (reference sequence). The CDR3 DNA reads TGTGCCAGTGGGACAGGGAACAATCAGCCCCAGCATTTT. Protein: CASGTGNNQPQHF. The full variable domain, with the rest looked up from reference TRBV19 and TRBJ1-5, is DGGITQSPKYLFRKEGQNVTLSCEQNLNHDAMYWYRQDPGQGLRLIYYSQIVNDFQKGDIAEGYSVSREKKESFPLTVTSAQKNPTAFYLCASGTGNNQPQHFGDGTRLSIL.

Here the CDR3 DNA reads TGTGCCAGCAGCTGGGCCGGGGGGGCAAACACTGAAGCTTTCTTT. Translating gives CASSWAGGANTEAFF. The chain recombines TRBV27 with TRBJ1-1; weak D call: TRBD1 (6 bases). The CDR3 is 15 amino acids. V was cut by 6 bases and J by 2 bases, with 16 bases left in between. Germline assignment: CDR1 MNHEY and CDR2 SMNVEV (reference sequence).

In its sample, this clone was seen once. The V and J genes are TRBV5-1 and TRBJ1-2, with 12 bases aligning to TRBD1. Germline V gives CDR1 SGHRS, CDR2 YFSETQ. Trimming took 4 bases from V and 2 from J; bases not matched to a gene: 12. The CDR3 spans 18 residues. CDR3 in DNA: TGCGCCAGCAGCCTAAAACTTACAGGGACAGGGGGCAACTATGGCTACACCTTC. It encodes CASSLKLTGTGGNYGYTF.

The rearrangement links TRBV28 to TRBJ2-7; 14 bases align to TRBD2. The CDR3 is 16 residues long. V lost 4 bases, J lost 7 bases, and 9 bases stayed unmatched. CDR1 MDHEN and CDR2 SYDVKM come from the germline V gene. CDR3 region: CASSSGATSGRGEQYF. The DNA of the CDR3 is TGTGCCAGCAGTTCAGGGGCGACTAGCGGGAGGGGGGAGCAGTACTTC.

The gene calls are TRBV30 and TRBJ1-6; D is perhaps TRBD1 (5 bases). V was cut by 3 bases and J by 0 bases, with 15 bases left in between. The CDR3 extends over 17 amino acids. Germline V lookup: CDR1 GTSNPN, CDR2 SVGIG (reference sequence). Here the CDR3 reads CAWSPGGVSSYNSPLHF. CDR3 DNA sequence: TGTGCCTGGAGCCCGGGGGGGGTGAGCTCCTATAATTCACCCCTCCACTTT.

The chain combines TRBV28 with TRBJ1-5; unclear D gene. The CDR3 runs to 16 residues. V was shortened by 5 bases and J by 4 bases, with 18 bases between the two germline ends. Per germline, CDR1 MDHEN and CDR2 SYDVKM. In DNA, the CDR3 is TGTGCCAGCAGTCTCGAGGGAGGGTCGAGGAATCAGCCCCAGCATTTT. It is translated as CASSLEGGSRNQPQHF.

This clone was seen only once. V usage is TRBV29-1 and J usage is TRBJ1-5; the match to TRBD1 covers 7 bases. The CDR3 spans 14 residues. Germline V gene lookup returns CDR1 SQVTM and CDR2 ANQGSEA. The trim removed 3 bases at V and 7 bases at J, leaving 9 bases unmatched. This chain's CDR3 is CSVDTGEGKQPQHF. For the CDR3, the DNA is TGCAGCGTTGATACAGGGGAAGGAAAACAGCCCCAGCATTTT.

DNA for the CDR3: TGTGCCTGGACGGGACAGGCTGTTTTTGGCGGGGAGCTGTTTTTT. Translating gives CAWTGQAVFGGELFF. The chain has TRBV30 and TRBJ2-2; 8 nucleotides agree with TRBD1. Germline V gene sequence: CDR1 GTSNPN, CDR2 SVGIG (reference sequence). The CDR3 contains 15 residues. V shed 4 bases and J 7 bases; nucleotides not matched to a gene: 11.

The CDR3 sequence: CAWSTGGEQYF. CDR3 DNA sequence: TGTGCCTGGAGTACAGGGGGCGAGCAGTACTTC. The chain combines TRBV30 with TRBJ2-7; 8 bases match TRBD1. The CDR3 is made up of 11 amino acids. CDR1 GTSNPN and CDR2 SVGIG come from the germline V gene (reference sequence). J gave up 6 bases and V 2 bases, and 0 bases lay outside the gene matches.

V is TRBV28 and J is TRBJ2-3; 8 nucleotides match TRBD1. Germline-derived CDR1 and CDR2 are MDHEN and SYDVKM. V was pared by 7 bases and J by 2 bases, with 8 bases of the junction left unmatched. The CDR3 is made up of 15 amino acids. The DNA of the CDR3 is TGTGCCAGCAATTGGGACAGGCGTTTCACAGATACGCAGTATTTT. It is translated as CASNWDRRFTDTQYF.

The chain carries TRBV10-1 and TRBJ2-7; 9 bases fit TRBD1. This CDR3 has 14 residues. The V gene's germline CDR1 is WNHNN and CDR2 SYGVQD (reference sequence). Losses at the gene ends were 6 bases for V and 5 bases for J; bases not matched to a gene: 8. The CDR3 sequence: CASRRTGVFDEQYF. DNA of the CDR3: TGCGCCAGCAGGAGGACAGGGGTATTCGACGAGCAGTACTTC.

A single count supports this clone. The rearrangement joins TRBV27 to TRBJ1-1, with D unclear. The length of the CDR3 is 13 residues. Trimming removed 5 bases at V and 6 bases at J, with 13 bases between. Germline CDR1 reads MNHEY; CDR2 reads SMNVEV (reference sequence). As DNA, the CDR3 is TGTGCCAGCAGTCAACTTTGGACGTCTGAAGCTTTCTTT. Protein: CASSQLWTSEAFF.

The rearrangement links TRBV28 to TRBJ2-7, with D possibly TRBD2 on 6 matching bases. Between the trimmed V and J ends, which lost 8 bases and 0 bases, there was a span of 14 bases. Germline V gives CDR1 MDHEN, CDR2 SYDVKM. The CDR3 consists of 14 residues. The CDR3 nucleotides read TGTGCCAGCCGGAGGGCGCTACACTCCTACGAGCAGTACTTC. It codes for CASRRALHSYEQYF.